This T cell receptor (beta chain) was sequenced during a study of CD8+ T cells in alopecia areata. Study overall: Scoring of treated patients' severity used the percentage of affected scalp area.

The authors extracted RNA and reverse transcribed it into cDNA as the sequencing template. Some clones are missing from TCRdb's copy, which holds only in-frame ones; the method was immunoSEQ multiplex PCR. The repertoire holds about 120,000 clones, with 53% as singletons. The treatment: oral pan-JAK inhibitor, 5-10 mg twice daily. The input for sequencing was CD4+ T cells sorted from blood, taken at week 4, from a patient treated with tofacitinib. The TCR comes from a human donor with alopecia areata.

The CDR3 DNA follows: TGTGCCAGTAGTACCGTAGCGGGGAACCCCTACGAGCAGTACTTC. Its protein is CASSTVAGNPYEQYF. V gene TRBV19 combines with J gene TRBJ2-7; 8 bases agree with TRBD2. Germline CDR1 LNHDA, CDR2 SQIVND (reference sequence). The CDR3 is 15 amino acids. Trimming cost V 4 bases and J 2 bases; bases outside gene matches: 7.